This T cell receptor (beta chain) was sequenced during a study of T cell responses to AZD1222 COVID-19 vaccine. There are 11 residues in the CDR3. Germline V lookup: CDR1 DFQATT, CDR2 SNEGSKA (reference sequence). Using immunoSEQ multiplex PCR, the repertoire was profiled, and TCRdb retains in-frame clones only, with some absent. This table holds around 140,000 clones, 89% found once. General study findings and limits: Regions 160-218 and 743-854 dominated among vaccine-associated CD4 TCRs spanning spike. The donors showed a predominance of white British ancestry and of females, with possible underestimation of clonal diversity. Reportedly, close to half of spike-specific TCRs are directed against unmutated variant regions.

A word on this clone: Its cognate antigen is unknown.

The sequence was collected from an adult in good health. This chain links TRBV20-1 with TRBJ1-3; D unresolved. The source was peripheral blood, collected on day 0 of AZD1222 vaccination. CDR3 in amino acids: CIGSSGNTIYF. The CDR3 DNA is TGCATTGGAAGCTCTGGAAACACCATATATTTT.